This T cell receptor beta chain was observed in a study of beta chain features in type 1 diabetes. Study at large: Sorted cells examined across all samples numbered around 100 million.

This clone was detected many times. This CDR3 contains 11 residues. All of the isolated RNA was reverse transcribed, so expressed TCRB transcripts were sequenced. Measured with immunoSEQ multiplex PCR; TCRdb has only the in-frame clones, and not every one. The sample includes over 700,000 clones, 15% to 20% of them seen just once. The source of this sequence is a young woman in good health. What was sequenced was naive CD4+ T cells from blood. The J gene is TRBJ2-7, the V gene TRBV21-1; no check of the table's D call, TRBD2, against the DNA was made. TRBV21-1 is a pseudogene locus. CDR3 in amino acids: CASSSRGEQYF. The CDR3 DNA is TGTGCCAGCAGCTCTCGGGGAGAGCAGTACTTC.